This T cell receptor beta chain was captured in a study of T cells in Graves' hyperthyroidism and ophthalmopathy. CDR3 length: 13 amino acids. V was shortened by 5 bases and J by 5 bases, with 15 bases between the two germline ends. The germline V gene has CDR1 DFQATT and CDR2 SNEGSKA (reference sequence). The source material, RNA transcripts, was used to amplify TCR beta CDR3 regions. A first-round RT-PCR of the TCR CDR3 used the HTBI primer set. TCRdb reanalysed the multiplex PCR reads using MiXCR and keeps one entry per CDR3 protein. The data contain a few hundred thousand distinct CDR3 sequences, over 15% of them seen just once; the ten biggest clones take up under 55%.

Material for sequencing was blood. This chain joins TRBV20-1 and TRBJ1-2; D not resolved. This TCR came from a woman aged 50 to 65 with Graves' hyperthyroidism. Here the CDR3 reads CSAWVRTKYGYTF. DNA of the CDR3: TGCAGTGCTTGGGTCAGGACCAAGTATGGCTACACCTTC.